This T cell receptor beta chain was sequenced during a study of persistence of HIV-infected CD4 T cells. As for this clone: What it recognizes is unknown.

The immunoSEQ assay was version 4, run in survey mode. The table came from immunoSEQ multiplex PCR; TCRdb's copy has only in-frame clones and leaves some out. The sample lists tens of thousands of clones, under 80% occurring once. Study observations and caveats: Degenerate expanded CDR3beta sequences were enriched among CMV- and Gag-responding cells.

Cells were stimulated with overlapping HIV-1 Gag 15-mer peptides. Sorting of responding CD4+ T cells relied on upregulated CD40 ligand together with CD69. Donors had CD4+ T cell counts above 400 cells/uL and were CMV-seropositive. V dropped 0 bases and J dropped 8 bases, with 11 bases sitting between them. The length of the CDR3 is 13 residues. Germline V gene data show CDR1 as SGHNT and CDR2 as YYREEE (reference sequence). This sequence originates from an adult man with HIV who was CMV-seropositive. The sequenced sample was CD4+ T cells sorted from PBMCs after roughly 18-hour stimulation, obtained from a patient who received antiretroviral therapy. The chain has TRBV5-4 and TRBJ1-2, with D unclear. CDR3 sequence reads: CASSLDGPGGYTF. The CDR3 nucleotides read TGTGCCAGCAGCTTGGACGGGCCAGGAGGCTACACCTTC.